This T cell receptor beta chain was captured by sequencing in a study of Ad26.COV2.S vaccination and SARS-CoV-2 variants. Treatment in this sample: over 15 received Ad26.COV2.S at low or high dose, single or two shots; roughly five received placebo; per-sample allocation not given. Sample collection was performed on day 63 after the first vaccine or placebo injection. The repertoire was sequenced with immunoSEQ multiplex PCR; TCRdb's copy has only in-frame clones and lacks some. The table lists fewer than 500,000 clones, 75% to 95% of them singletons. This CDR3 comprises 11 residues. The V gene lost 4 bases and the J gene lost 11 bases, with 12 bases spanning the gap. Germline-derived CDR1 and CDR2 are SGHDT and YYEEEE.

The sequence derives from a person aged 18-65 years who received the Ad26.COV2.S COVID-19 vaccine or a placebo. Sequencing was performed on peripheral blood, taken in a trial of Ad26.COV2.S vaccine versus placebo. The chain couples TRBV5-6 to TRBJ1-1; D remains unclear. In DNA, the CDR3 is TGTGCCAGCAGCCGTTCAGAGATCGCTTTCTTT. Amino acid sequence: CASSRSEIAFF.